This T cell receptor (beta chain) was profiled in a study of blood T cells in healthy people across ages. Study results and caveats: Estimated diversity across one million T cells was deemed an underestimate. Compared with aged donors, long-lived donors showed fewer expanded clones, suggesting selection.

Using a J-beta primer mix together with a sample-barcoded 5' primer, a second PCR was run for roughly 7 to 12 cycles. MiXCR, applied by TCRdb to the 5' RACE reads, yields one record per CDR3 protein. The data show some 1.4 million distinct CDR3 sequences, 42% seen once. This clonotype was observed a few times. Antigen unknown. Total RNA amounts of at least 5.5 micrograms were extracted per sample. This CDR3 region has 12 residues. The germline V gene has CDR1 DFQATT and CDR2 SNEGSKA (reference sequence). Trimming removed 0 bases from V and 14 bases from J, with 14 bases in between. Input material: blood. The receptor was isolated from a woman younger than 30 in good health. The chain links TRBV20-1 to TRBJ2-1, with D tentatively TRBD1 (6 bases). In DNA, the CDR3 is TGCAGTGCTAGAGATCGGATGGGGGCGAAGTTCTTC. It translates to CSARDRMGAKFF.